The 14 T cell receptor beta chains listed next were all sequenced from one sample in a study of T cell responses to AZD1222 COVID-19 vaccine. TCRdb keeps only in-frame clones here, not all; method: immunoSEQ multiplex PCR. This sample has approximately 160,000 clones, with 91% found just once. This specimen consisted of peripheral blood, obtained on day 0 of AZD1222 vaccination. The receptor source for this set is an adult in good health.

This chain links TRBV15 with TRBJ1-5; no clear D gene. The V gene lost 5 bases and the J gene lost 0 bases, with 8 bases spanning the gap. Germline V lookup: CDR1 LNHNV, CDR2 YYDKDF (reference sequence). This CDR3 spans 14 amino acids. The CDR3 DNA reads as TGTGCCACCAGCGGTGTTTATAGCAATCAGCCCCAGCATTTT. Its translation: CATSGVYSNQPQHF.

This chain connects TRBV3-1 (or the pseudogene TRBV3-2) to TRBJ2-3, with TRBD1 identical over 7 bases. The J segment lost 2 bases and the V segment lost 1 base, leaving 3 bases of the junction unmatched. This CDR3 has 15 residues. Per the germline V gene, CDR1 is LGHDT and CDR2 is YNNKEL (reference sequence). CDR3 nucleotides: TGTGCCAGCAGCCAAGGGACAGGCGACACAGATACGCAGTATTTT. Amino acid sequence: CASSQGTGDTDTQYF.

The chain joins TRBV7-9 to TRBJ2-5, with D uncertain. Trimming shortened V by 0 bases and J by 5 bases, and 13 bases separated the two germline ends. Germline V gene sequence: CDR1 SEHNR, CDR2 FQNEAQ (reference sequence). CDR3 length: 15 amino acids. This CDR3 is CASSLAEIARETQYF. Written as DNA, the CDR3 is TGTGCCAGCAGCTTAGCGGAAATAGCCCGGGAGACCCAGTACTTC.

J is TRBJ1-2 and V is TRBV5-4, with 7 bases lining up with TRBD1. CDR3 length: 13 amino acids. Germline V gives CDR1 SGHNT, CDR2 YYREEE (reference sequence). Trimming took 0 bases from V and 6 from J; bases not matched to a gene: 2. The CDR3 bases are TGTGCCAGCAGCTTGGTTGGGACAGATGGCTACACCTTC. Its translation is CASSLVGTDGYTF.

This clone was detected once. This chain joins TRBV9 and TRBJ2-6; D is ambiguous. The CDR3 has 15 residues. Trimming removed 5 bases at V and 0 bases at J, with 9 bases between. Germline V lookup: CDR1 SGDLS, CDR2 YYNGEE. The CDR3, as DNA: TGTGCCAGCAGGGATCCTATCTCTGGGGCCAACGTCCTGACTTTC. It yields the protein CASRDPISGANVLTF.

This clone was found once. This chain uses TRBV28 with TRBJ1-2; 8 bases fit TRBD1. With V trimmed by 6 bases and J by 7 bases, 7 bases remained unmatched. The CDR3 consists of 13 residues. Looked up from germline, CDR1 is MDHEN and CDR2 is SYDVKM. The CDR3 reads CASSPTGERGYTF. CDR3 bases: TGTGCCAGCAGCCCGACAGGGGAGCGTGGCTACACCTTC.

For the CDR3, the DNA is TGTGCCAGCAGCGGACCGACAGGGAAAACAACCGGGGCCAACGTCCTGACTTTC. Its translation is CASSGPTGKTTGANVLTF. The chain carries TRBV9 and TRBJ2-6; 7 bases map to TRBD1. From germline, CDR1 is SGDLS and CDR2 YYNGEE. The CDR3 is 18 residues long. With 3 bases clipped from V and 4 bases from J, the junction kept 13 bases outside the gene matches.

V is TRBV25-1 and J is TRBJ1-3, with D possibly matching TRBD1 (5 bases). Trimming took off 6 bases at V and 3 bases at J, with 15 bases between the two ends. This CDR3 contains 15 residues. Germline-derived CDR1 and CDR2 are MGHDK and SYGVNS. CDR3 DNA sequence: TGTGCCAGCAGACATGGGGGTTTGAGTGGAAACACCATATATTTT. This gives the protein CASRHGGLSGNTIYF.

The CDR3 DNA reads as TGTGCCAGCAGCCGCCGACTAGCGGACACAGATACGCAGTATTTT. Translated, it gives CASSRRLADTDTQYF. J is TRBJ2-3 and V is TRBV7-9; 9 nucleotides line up with TRBD2. Looked up from germline, CDR1 is SEHNR and CDR2 is FQNEAQ (reference sequence). V trimming: 5 bases; J trimming: 2 bases; junction bases outside the gene matches: 5. This CDR3 comprises 15 residues.

This sequence joins TRBV24-1 and TRBJ1-1; 8 bases are shared with TRBD1. Germline CDR1 and CDR2: KGHDR and SFDVKD. V lost 4 bases and J lost 5; bases outside the gene matches: 5. The CDR3 spans 14 residues. The CDR3 is CATSDKRQGTEAFF. DNA for the CDR3: TGTGCCACCAGTGACAAGCGACAGGGGACTGAAGCTTTCTTT.

CDR3 sequence reads: CASRPQGVTFF. In DNA form, the CDR3 reads TGTGCCAGCCGACCCCAAGGGGTGACTTTCTTT. The J gene is TRBJ1-1, the V gene TRBV6-5; perhaps TRBD1 as D (5 bases). The germline V gene has CDR1 MNHEY and CDR2 SVGAGI. The CDR3 sequence is 11 residues long. V was pared by 8 bases and J by 12 bases, with 16 bases between.

The chain joins TRBV30 to TRBJ1-6; possibly TRBD1 for D (5 bases). The V end lost 3 bases, the J end lost 6 bases, and 18 bases lay between the germline ends. Germline assignment: CDR1 GTSNPN and CDR2 SVGIG (reference sequence). The CDR3 length is 16 residues. The CDR3 DNA reads TGTGCCTGGAGAGGACGCAGGGATCGGCTTAATTCACCCCTCCACTTT. Protein product: CAWRGRRDRLNSPLHF.

The chain carries TRBV3-1 (or the pseudogene TRBV3-2) and TRBJ1-3; D remains unclear. Germline-derived CDR1 and CDR2 are LGHDT and YNNKEL (reference sequence). There are 16 residues in the CDR3. V was clipped by 1 base and J by 3 bases, with 13 bases between them. CDR3 residues: CASSQVSYSFGNTIYF. The CDR3 nucleotides read TGTGCCAGCAGCCAAGTGAGTTACAGTTTTGGAAACACCATATATTTT.

The J gene is TRBJ2-6, the V gene TRBV2, with D possibly called TRBD1 or TRBD2 (5 bases each). The CDR3 loop spans 16 amino acids. V lost 6 bases and J lost 0, with 12 bases in between. CDR1 SNHLY and CDR2 FYNNEI come from the germline V gene. In nucleotides, the CDR3 is TGTGCCAGCAGCAGGCAGGGACCCTCTGGGGCCAACGTCCTGACTTTC. Translating gives CASSRQGPSGANVLTF.